These T cell receptor beta chains were read from a single sample in a study of T cell repertoires in MIS-A myocarditis. Profiling relied on immunoSEQ multiplex PCR, and the TCRdb table lists in-frame clones only, not all of them. The data hold 15,000 or so clones, with about 67% observed a single time. Sequences were obtained from left ventricle heart tissue obtained at autopsy. These receptors were collected from a man aged 18 to 30 with fulminant myocarditis from multisystem inflammatory syndrome in adults (MIS-A) after COVID-19. Both conserved end residues are part of each CDR3.

>TRBV5-1|TRBJ1-4
CASSKGDEPSVEKLFF
>TRBV5-1|TRBJ1-2
CASSYNQGRDTF
>TRBV11-2|TRBJ2-2
CASSFGQGNTGELFF
>TRBV9|TRBJ2-5
CASSFLTGGGETQYF
>TRBV30|TRBJ1-1
CAWTKARAEAFF
>TRBV18|TRBJ1-3
CASSPSTSGNTIYF
>TRBV6-6|TRBJ1-5
CASSYSTAPNQPQHF
>TRBV13|TRBJ1-4
CASSFTGTGGEKLFF
>TRBV27|TRBJ2-7
CASSSGTGRGEQYF
>TRBV15|TRBJ2-2
CATSRGGPAGELFF
>TRBV6-2/TRBV6-3|TRBJ2-3
CASRPGTSGYTDTQYF
>TRBV5-6|TRBJ2-1
CASSTGQGSYNEQFF
>TRBV19|TRBJ1-1
CATRTVNTEAFF
>TRBV3-1/TRBV3-2|TRBJ2-1
CASSQDAREGQFF
>TRBV11-2|TRBJ1-6
CASSTPDRTNSPLHF
>TRBV11-2|TRBJ2-3
CASSLGPVRGTQYF
>TRBV7-2|TRBJ2-7
CASSLAIPTGTYEQYF
>TRBV19|TRBJ2-7
CASSMASEYEQYF
>TRBV25-1|TRBJ1-4
CASSGQGDEKLFF
>TRBV2|TRBJ1-6
CASEGQGAGALHF
>TRBV6-5|TRBJ1-2
CASSFSGIGYTF
>TRBV28|TRBJ2-7
CASSYYRGVGEQYF
>TRBV28|TRBJ2-5
CASSPPGPGETQYF
>TRBV15|TRBJ1-5
CATSRRADSNQPQHF
>TRBV5-1|TRBJ1-2
CASSGRQGDDYGYTF
>TRBV30|TRBJ1-1
CAWSTDPNTEAFF
>TRBV9|TRBJ2-3
CASSAFWGSSTDTQYF
>TRBV15|TRBJ2-4
CATSRVPAGGGNIQYF
>TRBV10-2|TRBJ1-2
CATSAGQGILYGYTF
>TRBV3-1/TRBV3-2|TRBJ1-2
CASSQDPQGWSYGYTF
>TRBV6-5|TRBJ1-2
CASETKTNYGYTF
>TRBV24-1|TRBJ2-3
CATSDLAELTQYF
>TRBV2|TRBJ1-1
CASSGGMSVTEAFF
>TRBV7-3|TRBJ1-1
CASSPQTGGTEAFF
>TRBV10-3|TRBJ1-2
CAISGSSGSDPYGYTF
>TRBV10-3|TRBJ1-5
CAISEREQPQHF
>TRBV25-1|TRBJ2-5
CASSQGGETQYF
>TRBV24-1|TRBJ2-1
CATSDLLHNEQFF
>TRBV7-9|TRBJ2-7
CASSSAPGTEQYF
>TRBV2|TRBJ2-7
CASSYGGAGSYEQYF
>TRBV10-1|TRBJ2-1
CASSDTGNEQFF
>TRBV7-3|TRBJ2-2
CASSRSGLVEAGELFF
>TRBV27|TRBJ1-2
CASSLTYSNYGYTF
>TRBV9|TRBJ2-7
CASSVAGTPSGEQYF